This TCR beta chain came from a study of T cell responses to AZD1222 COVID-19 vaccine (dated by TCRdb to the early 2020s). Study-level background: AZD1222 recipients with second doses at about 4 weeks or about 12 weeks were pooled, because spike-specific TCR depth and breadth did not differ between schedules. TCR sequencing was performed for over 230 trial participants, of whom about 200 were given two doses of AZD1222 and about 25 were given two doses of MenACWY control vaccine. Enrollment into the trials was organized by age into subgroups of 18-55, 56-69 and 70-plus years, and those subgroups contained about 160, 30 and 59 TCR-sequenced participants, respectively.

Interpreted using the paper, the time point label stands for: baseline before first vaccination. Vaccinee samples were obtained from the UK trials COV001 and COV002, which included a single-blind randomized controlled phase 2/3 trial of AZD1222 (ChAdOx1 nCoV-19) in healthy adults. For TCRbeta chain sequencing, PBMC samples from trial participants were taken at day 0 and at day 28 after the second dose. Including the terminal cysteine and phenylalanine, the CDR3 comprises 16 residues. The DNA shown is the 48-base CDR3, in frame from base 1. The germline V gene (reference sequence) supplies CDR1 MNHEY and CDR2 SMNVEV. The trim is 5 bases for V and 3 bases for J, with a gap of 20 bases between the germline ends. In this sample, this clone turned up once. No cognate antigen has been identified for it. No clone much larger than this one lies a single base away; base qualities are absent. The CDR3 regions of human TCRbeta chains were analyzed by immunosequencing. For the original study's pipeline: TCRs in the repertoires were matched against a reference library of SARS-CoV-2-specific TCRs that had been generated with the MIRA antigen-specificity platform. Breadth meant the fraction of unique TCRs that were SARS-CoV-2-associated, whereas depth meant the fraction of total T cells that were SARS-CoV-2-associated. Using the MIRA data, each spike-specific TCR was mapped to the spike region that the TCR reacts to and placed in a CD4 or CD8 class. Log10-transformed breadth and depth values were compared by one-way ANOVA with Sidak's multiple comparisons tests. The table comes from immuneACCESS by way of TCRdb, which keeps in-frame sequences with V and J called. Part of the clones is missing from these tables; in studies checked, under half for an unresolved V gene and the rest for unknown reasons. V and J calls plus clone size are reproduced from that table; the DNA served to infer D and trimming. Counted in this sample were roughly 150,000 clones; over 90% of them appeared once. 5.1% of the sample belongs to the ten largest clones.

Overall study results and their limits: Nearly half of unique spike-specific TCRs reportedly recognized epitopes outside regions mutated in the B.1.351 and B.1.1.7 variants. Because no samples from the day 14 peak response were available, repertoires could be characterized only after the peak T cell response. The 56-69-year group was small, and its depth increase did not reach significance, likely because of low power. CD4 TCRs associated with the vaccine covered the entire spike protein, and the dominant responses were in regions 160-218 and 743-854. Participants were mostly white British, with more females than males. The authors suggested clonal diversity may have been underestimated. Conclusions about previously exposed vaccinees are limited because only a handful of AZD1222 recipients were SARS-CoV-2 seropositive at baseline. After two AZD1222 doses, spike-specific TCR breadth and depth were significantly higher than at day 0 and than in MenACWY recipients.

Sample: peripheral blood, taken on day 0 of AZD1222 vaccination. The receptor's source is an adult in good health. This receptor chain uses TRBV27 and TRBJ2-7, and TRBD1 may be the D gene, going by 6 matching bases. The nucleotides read TGTGCCAGCAGTAGTAGCAGGGGACCCCTAGACTACGAGCAGTACTTC. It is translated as CASSSSRGPLDYEQYF.